This T cell receptor beta chain was obtained from a study of tumor and adjacent non-tumor tissue in lung cancer. This sample's RNA came from whole unsorted tissue. As to this clonotype: One end of the junction is discordant with germline, which a read error may explain.

A modified ARM-PCR protocol with three rounds of nested PCR amplified TCRbeta. MiXCR, run by TCRdb on the multiplex PCR reads, gives a single entry per CDR3 protein. The sample includes roughly 66,000 distinct CDR3 sequences, 73% of them seen just once. The CDR3 contains 12 residues. CDR1 and CDR2 from the germline V gene are SGHNT and YENEEA. The chain carries TRBV11-3 and TRBJ2-3; D gene uncertain. Sample: lung tumor tissue. This clonotype was sampled from a man in his fifties or sixties with non-small cell lung cancer. The CDR3 here is CASSFQTDTQYF. The DNA of the CDR3 is TGTGCAAGCAGCTTCCAAACAGATACGCAGTATTTT.